This T cell receptor beta chain was captured by sequencing in a study of OX40 agonist ivuxolimab in advanced cancers. Study-level information: Melanoma, hepatocellular carcinoma, head and neck or renal cell cancer occurred in dose-escalation patients. With a range of roughly 20 to 80, age averaged approximately 64 years, and about 83% were male.

The method was immunoSEQ multiplex PCR; TCRdb's version includes in-frame clones alone and lacks a portion of them. Here the sample spans roughly 92,000 clones, approximately 80% being singletons. This clone was seen a few times. Its antigen remains unidentified. Germline CDR1 and CDR2: SQVTM and ANQGSEA. V lost 4 bases, J lost 5 bases, and 15 bases lay in between. There are 13 residues in the CDR3. Study observations and caveats: Averaging showed that CD8+ T cells had more expanded clones than CD4+ did.

The J gene is TRBJ2-7, the V gene TRBV29-1; tentatively, D is TRBD2 (5 bases). This TCR derives from an adult with an advanced solid tumor such as melanoma, head and neck, liver or kidney cancer. The sequencing here drew on CD4+ or CD8+ T cells sorted from blood, taken in a trial of the OX40 agonist ivuxolimab. In DNA form, the CDR3 reads TGCAGCGTTGGTACTAGGGAAAGGAACGAGCAGTACTTC. It codes for CSVGTRERNEQYF.